The 5 T cell receptor beta chains in this list originate from one sample, sequenced in a study of blood T cell repertoires in COVID-19. Clones were read by immunoSEQ multiplex PCR, and TCRdb kept only the in-frame ones, dropping some. The data contain some 48,000 clones, about 72% of them singletons. Material for sequencing was PBMCs or T cells enriched from blood (not recorded which). These receptors originate from a woman aged 45-60 years with acute COVID-19.

The chain uses TRBV19 and TRBJ2-6, with no clear D. This CDR3 contains 14 residues. Germline V CDR1 and CDR2: LNHDA, SQIVND (reference sequence). V lost 3 bases to trimming and J lost 0 bases, with 3 bases between them. CDR3 protein: CASSIVSGANVLTF. The CDR3 region has the DNA TGTGCCAGTAGTATCGTCTCTGGGGCCAACGTCCTGACTTTC. The complete variable domain, with remaining parts taken from reference TRBV19 and TRBJ2-6, reads DGGITQSPKYLFRKEGQNVTLSCEQNLNHDAMYWYRQDPGQGLRLIYYSQIVNDFQKGDIAEGYSVSREKKESFPLTVTSAQKNPTAFYLCASSIVSGANVLTFGAGSRLTVL.

The J gene is TRBJ1-1, the V gene TRBV4-2, with 7 nucleotides matching TRBD1. The ends lost 0 bases at V and 4 bases at J; junction bases unmatched: 5. In germline, CDR1 is LGHNA, CDR2 YNFKEQ. The CDR3 sequence is 15 residues long. The CDR3 DNA is TGTGCCAGCAGCCAAGATAACTCAGGGGGCACTGAAGCTTTCTTT. It codes for CASSQDNSGGTEAFF.

The chain joins TRBV7-9 to TRBJ2-2; TRBD1 might be the D (6 bases). The CDR3 contains 14 residues. Per germline, CDR1 SEHNR and CDR2 FQNEAQ (reference sequence). Trimming took off 6 bases at V and 5 bases at J, with 13 bases between the two ends. In DNA form, the CDR3 reads TGTGCCAGCAGGCTGGGGGCAGGGACCGGGGAGCTGTTTTTT. Translated, it gives CASRLGAGTGELFF.

This chain connects TRBV29-1 to TRBJ1-5; D might be TRBD1 (6 bases). The CDR3 length is 12 residues. V lost 7 bases to trimming and J lost 4 bases, with 11 bases between them. Looked up from germline, CDR1 is SQVTM and CDR2 is ANQGSEA. CDR3 sequence reads: CSAGERNQPQHF. The CDR3 region has the DNA TGCAGCGCAGGGGAAAGGAATCAGCCCCAGCATTTT.

This chain uses TRBV15 with TRBJ1-5; no clear D gene. Trimming left V 1 base short and J 4 bases short, with 14 bases between. The germline V gene encodes CDR1 LNHNV and CDR2 YYDKDF (reference sequence). The CDR3 contains 16 residues. The CDR3 DNA reads as TGTGCCACCAGCAGAGTAATGACAATCATGAATCAGCCCCAGCATTTT. Amino acids: CATSRVMTIMNQPQHF. The entire variable domain, with the rest obtained from reference TRBV15 and TRBJ1-5, is as follows: DAMVIQNPRYQVTQFGKPVTLSCSQTLNHNVMYWYQQKSSQAPKLLFHYYDKDFNNEADTPDNFQSRRPNTSFCFLDIRSPGLGDTAMYLCATSRVMTIMNQPQHFGDGTRLSIL.